The 17 T cell receptor beta chains listed next were all sequenced from one sample in a study of cytomegalovirus exposure and HLA in healthy donors. The study ran its PCR with 60 Vbeta and 13 Jbeta primers. The table came from immunoSEQ multiplex PCR; TCRdb's copy has only in-frame clones and leaves some out. The sample has 110,000 to 150,000 clones; 80% to 90% are singletons. Specimen: PBMCs. The receptors derive from a woman in her 40s in good health and CMV-seropositive.

Comments on this clone: At one end the junction does not follow the germline gene, possibly because of a read error. The sample has other DNA sequences that encode this CDR3 too. This chain uses TRBV7-3 with TRBJ1-1; 8 positions agree with TRBD1. Germline CDR1 and CDR2: SGHTA and FQGTGA. The CDR3 is 16 residues long. The CDR3 nucleotides are TGTGCCAGCAGCCTACAGCCAGGGGGCGTGAACACTGAGGCTTTCTTT. This gives the protein CASSLQPGGVNTEAFF.

The CDR3 loop is CAISRDNEQFF. For the CDR3, the DNA is TGTGCCATCAGCAGGGACAATGAGCAGTTCTTC. The chain couples TRBV10-3 to TRBJ2-1, with a tentative D call TRBD1 (5 bases). The length of the CDR3 is 11 residues. Trimming cost V 6 bases and J 5 bases, with 5 bases left between them. Germline V lookup: CDR1 ENHRY, CDR2 SYGVKD.

The chain couples TRBV6-5 to TRBJ2-2; 10 bases align to TRBD2. CDR1 is MNHEY and CDR2 is SVGAGI in the germline V gene. Unmatched junction bases numbered 2, after V lost 5 bases and J lost 5 bases. CDR3 length: 14 amino acids. The CDR3 DNA reads as TGTGCCAGCAGTCCGGGACTAGCGACCGGGGAGCTGTTTTTT. Translation gives CASSPGLATGELFF.

This chain joins TRBV19 and TRBJ2-1; TRBD2 matches at 11 bases. CDR1 and CDR2 (germline): LNHDA, SQIVND (reference sequence). The V gene end was trimmed by 7 bases and the J gene end by 7 bases; junction bases not matched to a gene: 6. The length of the CDR3 is 14 residues. The CDR3 nucleotides are TGTGCCAGTAATGAACTAGCGGGAGTTAATGAGCAGTTCTTC. Translating it yields CASNELAGVNEQFF.

This clone has a single count. This chain connects TRBV7-8 to TRBJ2-7; 10 bases are shared with TRBD2. The J segment lost 5 bases and the V segment lost 5 bases, leaving 12 bases of the junction unmatched. The CDR3 is 16 residues long. CDR1 and CDR2 from the germline V gene are SGHVS and FQNEAQ. CDR3 DNA sequence: TGTGCCAGCAGCCCCTTGGGAGCGGGAGGGCCACACGAGCAGTACTTC. Translation: CASSPLGAGGPHEQYF.

The chain has TRBV6-1 and TRBJ2-7; 11 bases align to TRBD2. After removal of 4 bases from V and 6 bases from J, the junction contained 8 bases not matched to a gene. Germline V lookup: CDR1 MNHNS, CDR2 SASEGT. This CDR3 spans 15 amino acids. The CDR3 coding sequence is TGTGCCAGCAGTGCCTTAAATAGCGGGAGGGGCGAGCAGTACTTC. Translating it yields CASSALNSGRGEQYF.

In this sample, this clone turned up once. Here the CDR3 reads CASRPGRGSTDTQYF. The CDR3 nucleotides are TGTGCCAGCAGGCCCGGGCGGGGCAGCACAGATACGCAGTATTTT. The chain combines TRBV6-5 with TRBJ2-3; D is possibly TRBD2 (6 bases). The CDR3 has 15 residues. V was cut by 6 bases and J by 0 bases, with 13 bases left in between. Germline V gene lookup returns CDR1 MNHEY and CDR2 SVGAGI.

The V and J genes are TRBV7-3 and TRBJ2-3; the D gene is possibly TRBD1 (6 bases). Germline-derived CDR1 and CDR2 are SGHTA and FQGTGA. The CDR3 extends over 13 amino acids. Trimming took off 4 bases at V and 2 bases at J, with 7 bases between the two ends. CDR3 sequence (DNA): TGTGCCAGCAGCTCGGGACACACAGATACGCAGTATTTT. Protein: CASSSGHTDTQYF.

This clone was counted once. This chain uses TRBV7-6 with TRBJ2-2, with a weak D call TRBD1 (5 bases). Trimming removed 7 bases at V and 5 bases at J, with 14 bases between. CDR1 is SGHVS and CDR2 is FNYEAQ in the germline V gene. The CDR3 spans 14 residues. This CDR3 reads CASKGTGNTGELFF. The CDR3 DNA reads TGTGCCAGCAAGGGAACAGGAAATACCGGGGAGCTGTTTTTT.

This rearrangement joins TRBV5-6 to TRBJ2-5; a possible D gene is TRBD2 (5 bases). The closer fit of TRBJ2-7 to the DNA end suggests the J call may be wrong. From germline, CDR1 is SGHDT and CDR2 YYEEEE. This CDR3 is built from 14 residues. This CDR3 is CASSGGLAPHEQYF. CDR3 coding DNA: TGTGCCAGCAGCGGCGGACTGGCCCCCCACGAGCAGTACTTC.

This sequence joins TRBV5-6 and TRBJ1-2, with 11 bases matching TRBD1. Trimming removed 5 bases from V and 6 bases from J; junction bases left unmatched: 6. The CDR3 is 14 amino acids. Per germline, CDR1 SGHDT and CDR2 YYEEEE. CDR3 sequence reads: CASRGQGASDGYTF. In DNA, the CDR3 is TGTGCCAGCAGAGGACAGGGGGCCTCAGATGGCTACACCTTC.

The genes are TRBV7-2 and TRBJ1-2; D ambiguous. This CDR3 contains 15 residues. Deletions cut 5 bases from V and 8 bases from J, with 21 bases between. Germline V CDR1 and CDR2: SGHTA, FQGNSA. CDR3 nucleotide sequence: TGTGCCAGCAGCCGTCCGACGGAGCACTATGGAGGCTACACCTTC. Translating it yields CASSRPTEHYGGYTF. Using reference TRBV7-2 and TRBJ1-2 for the parts outside the CDR3, the full variable domain is GAGVSQSPSNKVTEKGKDVELRCDPISGHTALYWYRQSLGQGLEFLIYFQGNSAPDKSGLPSDRFSAERTGGSVSTLTIQRTQQEDSAVYLCASSRPTEHYGGYTFGSGTRLTVV.

CDR3 in amino acids: CASSLRGRGAGSNQPQHF. Written as DNA, the CDR3 is TGTGCCAGCAGTTTACGGGGGAGAGGGGCCGGGAGCAATCAGCCCCAGCATTTT. The chain links TRBV28 to TRBJ1-5; possibly TRBD1 for D (5 bases). Germline assignment: CDR1 MDHEN and CDR2 SYDVKM. V lost 2 bases to trimming and J lost 1 base, with 18 bases between them. This CDR3 has 18 residues.

The chain recombines TRBV11-2 with TRBJ1-5; no clear D. Germline V gives CDR1 SGHAT, CDR2 FQNNGV. The V end was cut by 0 bases, the J end by 5 bases, with 5 bases between. The CDR3 is 13 amino acids. CDR3 nucleotides: TGTGCCAGCAGCTTAGAGGCCGATCAGCCCCAGCATTTT. Protein product: CASSLEADQPQHF.

The chain links TRBV11-2 to TRBJ2-5; 7 bases fit TRBD1. The CDR3 is made up of 14 amino acids. V shed 1 base, J shed 5 bases, and the junction held 4 bases outside the gene matches. Germline V lookup: CDR1 SGHAT, CDR2 FQNNGV. This chain's CDR3 is CASSLVTGWETQYF. The CDR3 DNA sequence: TGTGCCAGCAGCTTAGTGACAGGGTGGGAGACCCAGTACTTC.

The chain recombines TRBV6-1 with TRBJ2-7; 8 nucleotides line up with TRBD2. Germline V gene data show CDR1 as MNHNS and CDR2 as SASEGT. With 0 bases clipped from V and 4 bases from J, the junction kept 5 bases outside the gene matches. The CDR3 extends over 15 amino acids. The CDR3 region has the DNA TGTGCCAGCAGTGAAGCGACACTAGCGGTATACGAGCAGTACTTC. Protein product: CASSEATLAVYEQYF.

The gene calls are TRBV30 and TRBJ1-3, with a tentative D call TRBD1 (5 bases). V was pared by 0 bases and J by 2 bases, with 8 bases between. The germline gives CDR1 GTSNPN, CDR2 SVGIG (reference sequence). The CDR3 contains 14 residues. The CDR3 DNA reads TGTGCCTGGAGTGTGGGCAGGGCTGGAAACACCATATATTTT. It encodes CAWSVGRAGNTIYF.